These T cell receptor beta chains were read from a single sample in a study of cytomegalovirus exposure and HLA in healthy donors. This table comes from immunoSEQ multiplex PCR, and its TCRdb copy is limited to in-frame clones, with some not included. The sample holds under 75,000 clones, approximately 95% seen once. Specimen: PBMCs. These receptors were obtained from a woman in her late teens or twenties in good health and CMV-seropositive. CDR3s include the opening cysteine and the closing phenylalanine or tryptophan. Each record gives: J gene, clone size, V gene, D gene, CDR3 protein, CDR3 DNA. A D gene is named only where the DNA matches it firmly. Clone sizes are given selectively: once, few, many, or a class where the clone is expanded.

TRBJ1-4 . TRBV5-1 TRBD1 CASSHRTGTNEKLFF TGCGCCAGCAGCCACCGGACAGGGACTAATGAAAAACTGTTTTTT
TRBJ2-6 . TRBV4-2 . CASSQDGGVRVGANVLTF TGTGCCAGCAGCCAAGACGGAGGGGTGCGAGTAGGGGCCAACGTCCTGACTTTC
TRBJ1-5 once TRBV19 . CASSIPQAINQPQHF TGTGCCAGTAGTATACCGCAGGCCATCAATCAGCCCCAGCATTTT
TRBJ2-1 . TRBV7-6 . CASSLGGLHNEQFF TGTGCCAGCAGCTTAGGCGGCCTCCACAATGAGCAGTTCTTC
TRBJ2-7 . TRBV28 . CASSATVSYEQYF TGTGCCAGCAGCGCGACAGTCTCCTACGAGCAGTACTTC
TRBJ1-2 . TRBV5-1 . CASSLGGLRTYGYTF TGCGCCAGCAGCTTAGGGGGTCTAAGGACCTATGGCTACACCTTC
TRBJ1-2 . TRBV7-9 . CASSLVPDGYTF TGTGCCAGCAGCTTAGTACCAGATGGCTACACCTTC
TRBJ2-3 . TRBV27 . CASISSTDTQYF TGTGCCAGCATCTCTAGCACAGATACGCAGTATTTT
TRBJ2-7 . TRBV4-1 TRBD1 CASSPGQGQVEQYF TGCGCCAGCAGCCCCGGACAGGGCCAAGTCGAGCAGTACTTC
TRBJ1-4 . TRBV5-3 . CARSFNHRRREKLFF TGTGCCAGAAGCTTCAATCACCGGAGAAGGGAAAAACTGTTTTTT
TRBJ2-3 once TRBV14 . CASSQQRGSSTDTQYF TGTGCCAGCAGCCAACAACGGGGTTCTAGCACAGATACGCAGTATTTT
TRBJ2-1 . TRBV19 TRBD2 CASSPTSGSYNEQFF TGTGCCAGTAGTCCTACTAGCGGGTCTTACAATGAGCAGTTCTTC
TRBJ1-5 . TRBV5-4 . CASSPDRNQPQHF TGTGCCAGCAGCCCCGACAGGAATCAGCCCCAGCATTTT
TRBJ1-2 . TRBV5-6 . CASSLGFGTNLYGYTF TGTGCCAGCAGCTTGGGATTCGGGACAAACCTCTATGGCTACACCTTC
TRBJ2-7 . TRBV5-4 TRBD1 CASSSETGDYYEQYF TGTGCCAGCAGCTCGGAGACAGGGGATTACTACGAGCAGTACTTC
TRBJ1-4 . TRBV4-2 . CASSQGGAQEEKLFF TGTGCCAGCAGCCAGGGCGGGGCCCAAGAAGAAAAACTGTTTTTT
TRBJ2-1 . TRBV6-5 . CASRDSGTYNEQFF TGTGCCAGCCGGGACTCAGGCACCTACAATGAGCAGTTCTTC
TRBJ1-1 . TRBV29-1 TRBD1 CSVGAPGQGNTEAFF TGCAGCGTTGGGGCACCGGGACAGGGGAACACTGAAGCTTTCTTT
TRBJ1-5 once TRBV10-2 . CASSGQNQPQHF TGCGCCAGCAGTGGGCAGAATCAGCCCCAGCATTTT
TRBJ2-1 . TRBV30 TRBD1 CAWSDRDEQFF TGTGCCTGGAGCGACAGGGATGAGCAGTTCTTC
TRBJ2-5 . TRBV2 . CASSEARGLPETQYF TGTGCCAGCAGTGAAGCTAGGGGTTTGCCAGAGACCCAGTACTTC
TRBJ2-7 . TRBV7-6 TRBD2 CASSLVSSGSLDEQYF TGTGCCAGCAGCTTAGTAAGTAGCGGGAGTCTCGACGAGCAGTACTTC